This TCR beta chain originates from a study of cytomegalovirus exposure and HLA in healthy donors. Turning to the study itself: Across a few hundred genotyped donors, about 81% landed in the Caucasian-associated ancestry cluster. Study-wide results and caveats: In a later analysis, a missense DCLRE1C variant was linked to TCR beta V- and J-gene trimming.

As concerns this clone: Its antigen is as yet unknown.

Trimming took 5 bases from V and 5 from J; bases not matched to a gene: 7. The CDR3 is made up of 16 amino acids. In germline, CDR1 is SGHVS, CDR2 FQNEAQ. PCR employed 60 Vbeta and 13 Jbeta primers. Clones were read by immunoSEQ multiplex PCR, and TCRdb kept only the in-frame ones, dropping some. The sample consists of roughly 100,000 clones, roughly 10% of them appearing once. Input material: PBMCs. This chain joins TRBV7-8 and TRBJ2-5; 14 nucleotides line up with TRBD2. The source of this sequence is a man between 45 and 60 years old in good health and CMV-seropositive. CDR3 loop: CASSQRLAGGLETQYF. The CDR3 coding sequence is TGTGCCAGCAGCCAACGACTAGCGGGAGGGCTTGAGACCCAGTACTTC.